Presented here are 13 T cell receptor beta chains from one specimen sequenced in a study of vaccination and CD4 T cells after COVID-19. The antigens these receptors bind are not known. Treatment in this sample: approximately nine-day PBMC culture with coronavirus spike peptide pools or control peptides (ViraFEST assay). Cultured CD4+ T-cell DNA underwent Oncomine TCR Beta short-read sequencing. TCRdb independently ran MiXCR on the PCR reads; one entry per CDR3 protein. The table has approximately 10,000 distinct CDR3 sequences, around 75% seen once. Sequences were obtained from CD4+ T cells from blood, cultured in vitro. The receptors shown here come from a human donor who had recovered from COVID-19.

This chain connects TRBV28 to TRBJ1-1, with D uncertain. V was shortened by 3 bases and J by 7 bases, with 9 bases between the two germline ends. Germline CDR1 reads MDHEN; CDR2 reads SYDVKM. The CDR3 runs to 12 residues. The CDR3 loop is CASSLTKLEAFF. The CDR3 DNA follows: TGTGCCAGCAGTTTGACGAAACTTGAAGCTTTCTTT.

The chain couples TRBV20-1 to TRBJ2-7, with no clear D. There are 13 residues in the CDR3. V lost 1 base and J lost 1, with 8 bases in between. The V gene's germline CDR1 is DFQATT and CDR2 SNEGSKA (reference sequence). CDR3 in amino acids: CSARVRGSYEQYF. As DNA, the CDR3 is TGCAGTGCTAGAGTTCGTGGTTCCTACGAGCAGTACTTC.

The rearrangement links TRBV7-9 to TRBJ2-2; no definite D call. V was clipped by 5 bases and J by 6 bases, with 16 bases between them. This CDR3 is built from 15 residues. The germline V gene has CDR1 SEHNR and CDR2 FQNEAQ (reference sequence). The CDR3 coding sequence is TGTGCCAGCAGCGCCTTGCGTGGGCATCCCGGGGAGCTGTTTTTT. This translates into CASSALRGHPGELFF.

The sample holds a few counts of this clonotype. The DNA of the CDR3 is TGCAGTGCCCAAGAGGTAGGAAATCAGCCCCAGCATTTT. Protein product: CSAQEVGNQPQHF. The V gene is TRBV20-1, the J gene TRBJ1-5; D is uncertain. The CDR3 has 13 residues. Trimming removed 6 bases from V and 4 bases from J, with 13 bases in between. The germline V gene encodes CDR1 DFQATT and CDR2 SNEGSKA (reference sequence).

This chain joins TRBV7-9 and TRBJ2-5; TRBD1 matches at 9 bases. Germline CDR1 and CDR2: SEHNR and FQNEAQ (reference sequence). There are 15 residues in the CDR3. V lost 2 bases to trimming and J lost 10 bases; unmatched junction nucleotides: 11. The CDR3: CASSLWGQGRMIQYF. CDR3 coding DNA: TGTGCCAGCAGCTTATGGGGACAGGGCCGGATGATCCAGTACTTC. Looking up the rest from reference TRBV7-9 and TRBJ2-5 gives the full variable domain: DTGVSQNPRHKITKRGQNVTFRCDPISEHNRLYWYRQTLGQGPEFLTYFQNEAQLEKSRLLSDRFSAERPKGSFSTLEIQRTEQGDSAMYLCASSLWGQGRMIQYFGPGTRLLVL.

The chain uses TRBV15 and TRBJ2-7; weak D call: TRBD1 (6 bases). Germline loops: CDR1 LNHNV, CDR2 YYDKDF (reference sequence). The CDR3 sequence is 14 residues long. V dropped 0 bases and J dropped 2 bases, with 8 bases sitting between them. CDR3 region: CATSRDSGAYEQYF. For the CDR3, the DNA is TGTGCCACCAGCAGAGATTCAGGGGCCTACGAGCAGTACTTC.

This clonotype occurred a few times. The chain employs TRBV20-1 and TRBJ2-7; D is uncertain. The CDR3 sequence is 13 residues long. Trimming removed 1 base at V and 6 bases at J, with 13 bases between. Germline V gene sequence: CDR1 DFQATT, CDR2 SNEGSKA (reference sequence). CDR3 sequence: CSARVSIRGEQYF. The CDR3 nucleotides are TGCAGTGCTAGAGTATCGATCCGTGGCGAGCAGTACTTC.

This clonotype appeared a single time. This CDR3 is CSARRPPTGRYEQYF. DNA for the CDR3: TGCAGTGCTAGACGACCCCCAACGGGGAGGTACGAGCAGTACTTC. The rearrangement links TRBV20-1 to TRBJ2-7, with D perhaps matching TRBD2 (6 bases). The V gene's germline CDR1 is DFQATT and CDR2 SNEGSKA (reference sequence). V lost 2 bases and J lost 4, with 18 bases in between. The CDR3 length is 15 residues.

The chain has TRBV5-6 and TRBJ1-2; the D is unclear. There are 13 residues in the CDR3. From germline, CDR1 is SGHDT and CDR2 YYEEEE. V was cut by 2 bases and J by 8 bases, with 13 bases left in between. The CDR3 DNA sequence: TGTGCCAGCAGCTTAGTCCGCACGCTGGGCTACACCTTC. As protein: CASSLVRTLGYTF.

The rearrangement links TRBV7-9 to TRBJ1-1; D not resolved. V was pared by 1 base and J by 6 bases, with 9 bases between. There are 13 residues in the CDR3. From germline, CDR1 is SEHNR and CDR2 FQNEAQ (reference sequence). Written as DNA, the CDR3 is TGTGCCAGCAGCTTAGGAGGGTTCGCTGAAGCTTTCTTT. Its translation: CASSLGGFAEAFF. Full variable domain (rest looked up from reference TRBV7-9 and TRBJ1-1): DTGVSQNPRHKITKRGQNVTFRCDPISEHNRLYWYRQTLGQGPEFLTYFQNEAQLEKSRLLSDRFSAERPKGSFSTLEIQRTEQGDSAMYLCASSLGGFAEAFFGQGTRLTVV.

The V gene is TRBV20-1, the J gene TRBJ1-1; D is possibly TRBD1 (5 bases). The V gene lost 3 bases and the J gene lost 0 bases, with 8 bases spanning the gap. This CDR3 comprises 13 residues. Per the germline V gene, CDR1 is DFQATT and CDR2 is SNEGSKA (reference sequence). The CDR3 region is CSARGLLNTEAFF. In DNA, the CDR3 is TGCAGTGCTAGGGGGCTTTTGAACACTGAAGCTTTCTTT.

The V and J genes are TRBV5-4 and TRBJ2-7; 9 bases align to TRBD2. J was trimmed by 4 bases and V by 0 bases; bases with no gene match: 8. Germline CDR1 SGHNT, CDR2 YYREEE (reference sequence). The CDR3 contains 16 residues. Here the CDR3 reads CASSLADAGGPYEQYF. The CDR3 nucleotides are TGTGCCAGCAGCTTGGCCGATGCGGGAGGGCCGTACGAGCAGTACTTC. Full variable domain (outside the CDR3, taken from reference TRBV5-4 and TRBJ2-7): ETGVTQSPTHLIKTRGQQVTLRCSSQSGHNTVSWYQQALGQGPQFIFQYYREEENGRGNFPPRFSGLQFPNYSSELNVNALELDDSALYLCASSLADAGGPYEQYFGPGTRLTVT.

Note on this clonotype: An end of the junction differs from the germline gene, which may be a read error. The CDR3 loop is CASAPFGGTYKQYF. In nucleotides, the CDR3 is TGTGCCAGCGCCCCGTTTGGAGGGACCTACAAGCAGTACTTC. The rearrangement uses TRBV19 and TRBJ2-7; D might be TRBD2 (6 bases). Germline CDR1 LNHDA, CDR2 SQIVND (reference sequence). The CDR3 covers 14 residues.